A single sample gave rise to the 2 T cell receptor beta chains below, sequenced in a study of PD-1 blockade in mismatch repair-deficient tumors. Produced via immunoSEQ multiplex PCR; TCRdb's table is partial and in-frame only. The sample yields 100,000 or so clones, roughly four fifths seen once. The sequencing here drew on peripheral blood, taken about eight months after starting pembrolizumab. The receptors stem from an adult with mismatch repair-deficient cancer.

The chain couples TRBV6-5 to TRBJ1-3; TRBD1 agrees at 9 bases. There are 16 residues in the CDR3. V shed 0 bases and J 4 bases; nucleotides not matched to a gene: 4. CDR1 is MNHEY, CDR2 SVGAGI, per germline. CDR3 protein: CASSYSDRGFGNTIYF. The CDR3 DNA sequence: TGTGCCAGCAGTTACTCGGACAGGGGATTCGGAAACACCATATATTTT.

CDR3 region: CASSQDSGQDRDTQYF. DNA for the CDR3: TGCGCCAGCAGCCAAGATAGCGGACAGGACAGGGATACGCAGTATTTT. J is TRBJ2-3 and V is TRBV4-3, with a possible D match to TRBD1 (7 bases). Trimming removed 0 bases at V and 6 bases at J, with 16 bases between. CDR1 is LGHNA, CDR2 YSLEER, per germline. There are 16 residues in the CDR3.